This TCR beta chain was captured in a study of OX40 agonist ivuxolimab in advanced cancers. The germline CDR1 and CDR2 sequences are SGHNT and YYREEE (reference sequence). This CDR3 contains 16 residues. V dropped 0 bases and J dropped 7; count of bases not matched to a gene: 8. Sequencing was performed with immunoSEQ multiplex PCR; in TCRdb, only in-frame clones are kept and a portion is missing. The repertoire holds just over 40,000 clones, with roughly 84% as singletons. The material was CD4+ or CD8+ T cells sorted from blood, obtained in a trial of the OX40 agonist ivuxolimab. The sequence derives from an adult with an advanced solid tumor such as melanoma, head and neck, liver or kidney cancer. The chain couples TRBV5-4 to TRBJ2-2; TRBD2 matches 8 bases. The CDR3 is CASSLGLAGTGGELFF. In DNA form, the CDR3 reads TGTGCCAGCAGCTTGGGCCTAGCGGGTACGGGCGGGGAGCTGTTTTTT.